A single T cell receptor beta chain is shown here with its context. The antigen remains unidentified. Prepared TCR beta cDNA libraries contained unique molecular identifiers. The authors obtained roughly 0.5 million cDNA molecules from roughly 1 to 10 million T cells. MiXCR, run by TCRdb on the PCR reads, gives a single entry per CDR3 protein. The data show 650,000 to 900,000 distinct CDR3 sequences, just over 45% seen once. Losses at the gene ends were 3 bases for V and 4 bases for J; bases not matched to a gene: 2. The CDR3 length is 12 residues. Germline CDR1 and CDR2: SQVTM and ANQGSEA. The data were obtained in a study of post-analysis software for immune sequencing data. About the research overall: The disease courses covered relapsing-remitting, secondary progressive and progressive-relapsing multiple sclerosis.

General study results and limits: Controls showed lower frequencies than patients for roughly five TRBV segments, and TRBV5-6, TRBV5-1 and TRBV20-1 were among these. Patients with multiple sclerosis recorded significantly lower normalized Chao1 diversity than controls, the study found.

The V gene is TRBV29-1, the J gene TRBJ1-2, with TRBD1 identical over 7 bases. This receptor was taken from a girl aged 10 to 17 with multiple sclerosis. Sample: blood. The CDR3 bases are TGCAGCGTTGATGGGACAGTCTATGGCTACACCTTC. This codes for CSVDGTVYGYTF.